The present T cell receptor (beta chain) was sequenced within a study of identical twins. V lost 1 base, J lost 10 bases, and 13 bases lay in between. CDR1 is LGHDT and CDR2 is YNNKEL in the germline V gene (reference sequence). There are 13 residues in the CDR3. TCRdb re-analysed the 5' RACE reads in MiXCR, keeping a single row per CDR3 protein. In the table there are around 240,000 distinct CDR3 sequences, roughly 7% of which are singletons. On this clonotype: The target antigen is unknown.

Overall study results and limits: The conclusions drew on cross-sectional statistical analysis instead of tracking the same donors. Fewer insertions marked abundant cord blood beta clonotypes; young adult naive trended weakly, memory not at all.

The same specimen was also included in a second study, on yellow fever vaccine responses in identical twins. That source adds: Twins' vaccine T cell response reportedly gave the appearance of partial convergence and partial personalization.

The rearrangement links TRBV3-1 to TRBJ1-1; TRBD1 might be the D (6 bases). This sequence originates from a woman between 18 and 29 years old in good health. The sequenced sample consisted of memory (CD45RO+) T cells sorted from blood. The CDR3 DNA follows: TGTGCCAGCAGCCAAGGCGGGGGCAAGGGAGCTTTCTTT. Its protein product is CASSQGGGKGAFF.